Following are 14 T cell receptor beta chains from one sample sequenced in a study of cytomegalovirus exposure and HLA in healthy donors (TCRdb year 2017). Library creation used the immunoSEQ multiplex PCR assay. A mixture of 60 forward primers for TCR Vbeta segments and 13 reverse primers for TCR Jbeta segments was used in the multiplex PCR. This immuneACCESS table, as held by TCRdb, lists in-frame sequences with V and J called but not all clones. Of the missing ones, under half trace to an unresolved V gene in checked studies; the others have no known cause. The sample yields roughly 200,000 clones; 65% to 90% were counted once. The top ten hold less than 0.4% of the sample. The sequenced sample was PBMCs. The receptors stem from a woman aged 25 to 39 in good health and CMV-seronegative.

This chain joins TRBV28 and TRBJ2-1; 9 bases align to TRBD1. Germline V gene lookup returns CDR1 MDHEN and CDR2 SYDVKM. This CDR3 spans 17 amino acids. J gave up 5 bases and V 6 bases, and 14 bases lay outside the gene matches. CDR3 sequence: CASSLGLGQGLNNEQFF. DNA for the CDR3: TGTGCCAGCAGCCTCGGTTTGGGACAGGGATTGAACAATGAGCAGTTCTTC.

The chain joins TRBV19 to TRBJ2-1; 8 positions agree with TRBD2. CDR1 LNHDA and CDR2 SQIVND come from the germline V gene (reference sequence). V shed 4 bases and J 6 bases; nucleotides not matched to a gene: 5. This CDR3 comprises 14 residues. Here the CDR3 DNA reads TGTGCCAGTAGTACCGGGACTAGAATCAATGAGCAGTTCTTC. It is translated as CASSTGTRINEQFF.

The V gene is TRBV19, the J gene TRBJ2-7, with 10 bases aligning to TRBD2. The junction had 5 bases not matched to a gene; V was cut back by 3 bases and J by 6 bases. This CDR3 has 14 residues. The germline CDR1 and CDR2 sequences are LNHDA and SQIVND (reference sequence). The CDR3 nucleotides are TGTGCCAGTAGTATTCCTAGCGGGAGCCCCGAGCAGTACTTC. Amino acid sequence: CASSIPSGSPEQYF. The full variable domain, with the rest looked up from reference TRBV19 and TRBJ2-7, is DGGITQSPKYLFRKEGQNVTLSCEQNLNHDAMYWYRQDPGQGLRLIYYSQIVNDFQKGDIAEGYSVSREKKESFPLTVTSAQKNPTAFYLCASSIPSGSPEQYFGPGTRLTVT.

The chain joins TRBV18 to TRBJ2-4; D perhaps matches TRBD2 (6 bases). V dropped 3 bases and J dropped 8 bases, with 17 bases sitting between them. This CDR3 spans 15 amino acids. Germline CDR1 and CDR2: KGHSH and LQKENI. CDR3 in amino acids: CASSPVVGRIDIQYF. The CDR3, as DNA: TGTGCCAGCTCACCGGTGGTGGGGAGGATAGACATTCAGTACTTC. The whole variable domain, filled in from reference TRBV18 and TRBJ2-4, reads NAGVMQNPRHLVRRRGQEARLRCSPMKGHSHVYWYRQLPEEGLKFMVYLQKENIIDESGMPKERFSAEFPKEGPSILRIQQVVRGDSAAYFCASSPVVGRIDIQYFGAGTRLSVL.

Regarding this clone: Other DNA sequences of this sample code for an identical CDR3. V gene TRBV29-1 combines with J gene TRBJ2-2, with a tentative D call TRBD1 (6 bases). The CDR3 totals 13 residues. Trimming removed 4 bases from V and 3 bases from J, with 9 bases in between. The germline gives CDR1 SQVTM, CDR2 ANQGSEA. CDR3 nucleotides: TGCAGCGTTGGTACAGGGTACACCGGGGAGCTGTTTTTT. Protein sequence: CSVGTGYTGELFF.

Details on this clone: Other nucleotide sequences in the sample specify the same CDR3. The rearrangement joins TRBV6-1 to TRBJ1-2, with TRBD1 matching over 8 bases. V gave up 1 base and J gave up 2 bases; unmatched junction bases: 6. Germline V lookup: CDR1 MNHNS, CDR2 SASEGT. CDR3 size: 16 residues. CDR3 amino acids: CASSEGRTGKNYGYTF. The CDR3 coding sequence is TGTGCCAGCAGTGAAGGTCGGACAGGGAAAAACTATGGCTACACCTTC.

The rearrangement links TRBV7-2 to TRBJ1-5; tentative D call: TRBD1 (6 bases). CDR1 is SGHTA, CDR2 FQGNSA, per germline. The V gene lost 5 bases and the J gene lost 4 bases, with 15 bases spanning the gap. This CDR3 is 15 amino acids long. CDR3 sequence: CASSPDRTGNQPQHF. In DNA form, the CDR3 reads TGTGCCAGCAGCCCCGACAGGACCGGGAATCAGCCCCAGCATTTT.

CDR3 DNA sequence: TGTGCCAGCAGTTTTGGGACAGGGGACTACGAGCAGTACTTC. Amino acids: CASSFGTGDYEQYF. The rearrangement joins TRBV27 to TRBJ2-7, with 10 nucleotides matching TRBD1. The CDR3 consists of 14 residues. J gave up 3 bases and V 3 bases, and 2 bases lay outside the gene matches. Germline loops: CDR1 MNHEY, CDR2 SMNVEV (reference sequence).

The chain employs TRBV28 and TRBJ2-5; D perhaps matches TRBD2 (7 bases). The germline V and J ends were trimmed by 2 bases and 7 bases, with 14 bases remaining between them. CDR1 and CDR2 (germline): MDHEN, SYDVKM. There are 14 residues in the CDR3. The CDR3 nucleotides are TGTGCCAGCAGTTTACTCAGGGGAGGGGGGACCCAGTACTTC. Its translation: CASSLLRGGGTQYF.

This chain connects TRBV19 to TRBJ1-2; 8 nucleotides agree with TRBD1. CDR3 length: 11 residues. Germline loops: CDR1 LNHDA, CDR2 SQIVND (reference sequence). For the CDR3, the DNA is TGTGAAACAAAGGGGACAGGTGGCTACACCTTC. Encoded protein: CETKGTGGYTF.

The chain joins TRBV4-2 to TRBJ2-3; 11 positions agree with TRBD2. CDR3 length equals 17 residues. The ends lost 1 base at V and 3 bases at J; junction bases unmatched: 6. Germline assignment: CDR1 LGHNA and CDR2 YNFKEQ. The CDR3 is CASSQGLAGGGTDTQYF. The CDR3 nucleotides read TGTGCCAGCAGCCAAGGCCTAGCGGGGGGCGGGACAGATACGCAGTATTTT.

This clone was seen a single time. The chain links TRBV7-9 to TRBJ2-2; 7 bases map to TRBD1. CDR3 length: 16 amino acids. J was trimmed by 2 bases and V by 6 bases; bases with no gene match: 9. Germline V gene sequence: CDR1 SEHNR, CDR2 FQNEAQ (reference sequence). The CDR3 reads CASSTGEGVNTGELFF. The DNA for the CDR3 is TGTGCCAGCAGTACAGGGGAAGGCGTCAACACCGGGGAGCTGTTTTTT.

Only a few counts were recorded for this clone. The chain is built from TRBV4-2 and TRBJ2-2; 10 bases align to TRBD1. V lost 6 bases to trimming and J lost 5 bases; unmatched junction nucleotides: 15. Germline V gene data show CDR1 as LGHNA and CDR2 as YNFKEQ. The CDR3 sequence is 18 residues long. CDR3: CASRGSRGQGWGTGELFF. The CDR3 DNA reads TGTGCCAGCAGGGGCTCACGGGGACAGGGGTGGGGAACCGGGGAGCTGTTTTTT.

This clone was seen once. The chain uses TRBV28 and TRBJ1-4, with 9 bases fitting TRBD1. CDR1 is MDHEN, CDR2 SYDVKM, per germline. J lost 8 bases, V lost 5 bases, and 3 bases had no gene match. The CDR3 covers 13 residues. CDR3 amino acids: CASSGDRVEKLFF. CDR3 nucleotide sequence: TGTGCCAGCAGTGGGGACAGGGTGGAAAAACTGTTTTTT.